Presented here are 32 T cell receptor beta chains from one specimen sequenced in a study of blood T cell repertoires in COVID-19. Profiled with immunoSEQ multiplex PCR; TCRdb holds only in-frame clones, not every one. The sample includes about 60,000 clones, 75% to 80% of them seen just once. Sequenced input: peripheral blood. The receptors were sampled from a man in his fifties or sixties with active or convalescent COVID-19.

This clone has just a few counts. This chain connects TRBV7-9 to TRBJ1-1; 8 nucleotides align to TRBD1. Germline loops: CDR1 SEHNR, CDR2 FQNEAQ (reference sequence). This CDR3 has 15 amino acids. With 2 bases clipped from V and 6 bases from J, the junction kept 8 bases outside the gene matches. This chain's CDR3 is CASSLPDRGIPEAFF. In nucleotides, the CDR3 is TGTGCCAGCAGCTTACCCGACAGGGGTATACCTGAAGCTTTCTTT.

The V call is TRBV4-2, the J call TRBJ1-4; 8 bases are shared with TRBD1. The CDR3 sequence is 16 residues long. Germline V gene lookup returns CDR1 LGHNA and CDR2 YNFKEQ. Unmatched junction bases numbered 9, after V lost 2 bases and J lost 7 bases. The CDR3 is CASSQKKGQGFEKLFF. CDR3 coding DNA: TGTGCCAGCAGCCAAAAAAAAGGACAGGGTTTTGAAAAACTGTTTTTT.

This clone was seen more than once but under ten times. V is TRBV5-1 and J is TRBJ1-2; 9 nucleotides align to TRBD1. The CDR3 loop spans 14 amino acids. Germline V gene lookup returns CDR1 SGHRS and CDR2 YFSETQ. V dropped 5 bases and J dropped 4; count of bases not matched to a gene: 6. The CDR3 here is CASSYGQGTYGYTF. The CDR3 nucleotides are TGCGCCAGCAGTTACGGACAGGGGACCTATGGCTACACCTTC.

This clone came up many times. The chain employs TRBV27 and TRBJ1-2; possible D gene TRBD1, 6 bases. CDR3 length: 15 amino acids. Germline loops: CDR1 MNHEY, CDR2 SMNVEV (reference sequence). V was trimmed by 4 bases and J by 5 bases, leaving 17 bases between them. CDR3 sequence: CASSWGGGGAYGYTF. The CDR3 DNA is TGTGCCAGCAGTTGGGGAGGCGGGGGGGCATATGGCTACACCTTC.

The rearrangement joins TRBV5-4 to TRBJ2-3; TRBD2 might be the D (6 bases). The length of the CDR3 is 15 residues. Trimming took off 1 base at V and 0 bases at J, with 9 bases between the two ends. Germline CDR1 and CDR2: SGHNT and YYREEE (reference sequence). This CDR3 is CASSLPGTSTDTQYF. The CDR3 DNA follows: TGTGCCAGCAGCTTGCCGGGGACTAGCACAGATACGCAGTATTTT.

This chain uses TRBV19 with TRBJ1-2; D may be TRBD1 (6 bases). CDR1 is LNHDA, CDR2 SQIVND, per germline (reference sequence). V was cut by 5 bases and J by 8 bases, with 12 bases left in between. The CDR3 totals 12 residues. The CDR3 bases are TGTGCCAGTAGTTTAAACAGGGACGGCTACACCTTC. This encodes CASSLNRDGYTF. Full variable domain (missing parts from reference TRBV19 and TRBJ1-2): DGGITQSPKYLFRKEGQNVTLSCEQNLNHDAMYWYRQDPGQGLRLIYYSQIVNDFQKGDIAEGYSVSREKKESFPLTVTSAQKNPTAFYLCASSLNRDGYTFGSGTRLTVV.

The J gene is TRBJ2-2, the V gene TRBV7-3; tentative D call: TRBD2 (5 bases). The CDR3 is 13 residues long. The germline gives CDR1 SGHTA, CDR2 FQGTGA. Deletions cut 3 bases from V and 6 bases from J, with 8 bases between. The CDR3 region is CASSFGGAGELFF. Written as DNA, the CDR3 is TGTGCCAGCAGCTTTGGAGGTGCCGGGGAGCTGTTTTTT.

This clone has only one observation. This rearrangement joins TRBV6-5 to TRBJ1-3; no definite D call. The CDR3 spans 14 residues. V was cut by 7 bases and J by 0 bases, with 10 bases left in between. Germline-derived CDR1 and CDR2 are MNHEY and SVGAGI. The CDR3 nucleotides read TGTGCCAGCAAGAGGAGAGACTCTGGAAACACCATATATTTT. It translates to CASKRRDSGNTIYF.

The rearrangement links TRBV15 to TRBJ2-1, with D perhaps matching TRBD2 (6 bases). Germline V gene lookup returns CDR1 LNHNV and CDR2 YYDKDF (reference sequence). The CDR3 length is 17 residues. V dropped 4 bases and J dropped 10 bases, with 26 bases sitting between them. CDR3 residues: CATSKVGLPQDNEEQFF. In nucleotides, the CDR3 is TGTGCCACCAGCAAAGTAGGACTACCCCAAGATAACGAAGAGCAGTTCTTC.

In this sample, this clone turned up a few times. The rearrangement uses TRBV5-1 and TRBJ2-1; possible D gene TRBD2, 6 bases. The CDR3 loop spans 16 amino acids. V lost 2 bases, J lost 10 bases, and 22 bases lay in between. Germline V gene sequence: CDR1 SGHRS, CDR2 YFSETQ. The CDR3 DNA follows: TGCGCCAGCAGCTTTGGATCGGTGGGCCCGGGAGAGGAGCAGTTCTTC. As protein: CASSFGSVGPGEEQFF.

The rearrangement joins TRBV5-1 to TRBJ2-1; 7 nucleotides align to TRBD2. The CDR3 has 14 residues. V lost 4 bases and J lost 4; bases outside the gene matches: 5. CDR1 SGHRS and CDR2 YFSETQ come from the germline V gene. The CDR3 sequence: CASSVASGYNEQFF. As DNA, the CDR3 is TGCGCCAGCAGCGTGGCTAGCGGTTACAATGAGCAGTTCTTC.

This sequence joins TRBV6-6 and TRBJ2-7; D not certain. CDR3 length: 11 amino acids. Trimming took 2 bases from V and 7 from J, leaving 6 bases between them. The V gene's germline CDR1 is MNHNY and CDR2 SVGAGI (reference sequence). The CDR3 DNA sequence: TGTGCCAGCAGTTACGCGAGAGAGCAGTACTTC. As protein: CASSYAREQYF.

This clone was detected a few times. The V call is TRBV10-3, the J call TRBJ1-1; no definite D call. Trimming removed 9 bases at V and 3 bases at J, with 11 bases between. This CDR3 has 12 amino acids. Germline V gives CDR1 ENHRY, CDR2 SYGVKD. Here the CDR3 reads CAIDSGDTEAFF. The CDR3 region has the DNA TGTGCCATAGACTCCGGCGACACTGAAGCTTTCTTT.

The rearrangement joins TRBV19 to TRBJ1-1; no reliable D call. CDR1 and CDR2 from the germline V gene are LNHDA and SQIVND (reference sequence). The length of the CDR3 is 15 residues. V lost 7 bases and J lost 2, with 17 bases in between. The CDR3 region is CASKREAAENTEAFF. Here the CDR3 DNA reads TGTGCCAGTAAGAGGGAGGCAGCGGAAAACACTGAAGCTTTCTTT.

This chain links TRBV7-8 with TRBJ1-4, with TRBD1 identical over 10 bases. The germline CDR1 and CDR2 sequences are SGHVS and FQNEAQ. V shed 8 bases, J shed 7 bases, and the junction held 7 bases outside the gene matches. The CDR3 has 14 amino acids. In DNA, the CDR3 is TGTGCCAGCCGAAGGACAGGGGGTTTTGAAAAACTGTTTTTT. Translating gives CASRRTGGFEKLFF.

CDR3 in DNA: TGTGCCAGCTCACCCACTACTGGGACAGGGATCTACGAGCAGTACTTC. It codes for CASSPTTGTGIYEQYF. The V call is TRBV18, the J call TRBJ2-7; 9 nucleotides line up with TRBD1. CDR1 is KGHSH and CDR2 is LQKENI in the germline V gene. J lost 3 bases, V lost 3 bases, and 9 bases had no gene match. The CDR3 runs 16 residues.

The chain couples TRBV3-1 (or the pseudogene TRBV3-2) to TRBJ2-7; no clear D gene. Germline assignment: CDR1 LGHDT and CDR2 YNNKEL (reference sequence). Trimming removed 3 bases at V and 0 bases at J, with 15 bases between. CDR3 length: 16 amino acids. The CDR3 coding sequence is TGTGCCAGCAGCCACCGGTCATGGGCGCGCTCCTACGAGCAGTACTTC. Amino acid sequence: CASSHRSWARSYEQYF.

The chain is built from TRBV18 and TRBJ1-5; D remains unclear. Trimming took off 4 bases at V and 7 bases at J, with 14 bases between the two ends. CDR1 KGHSH and CDR2 LQKENI come from the germline V gene. The CDR3 runs 14 residues. CDR3 residues: CASSQGRSGQPQHF. The CDR3 coding sequence is TGTGCCAGCTCACAAGGTCGATCGGGACAGCCCCAGCATTTT. Full variable domain (remainder filled in from reference TRBV18 and TRBJ1-5): NAGVMQNPRHLVRRRGQEARLRCSPMKGHSHVYWYRQLPEEGLKFMVYLQKENIIDESGMPKERFSAEFPKEGPSILRIQQVVRGDSAAYFCASSQGRSGQPQHFGDGTRLSIL.

This clone was detected only a few times. The gene calls are TRBV18 and TRBJ1-4; no clear D. The CDR3 is made up of 15 amino acids. V shed 0 bases and J shed 7 bases, with 12 bases lying between them. The germline V gene has CDR1 KGHSH and CDR2 LQKENI. CDR3 loop: CASSPPGQAREKLFF. The CDR3 nucleotides read TGTGCCAGCTCACCACCGGGTCAGGCACGTGAAAAACTGTTTTTT.

This rearrangement joins TRBV29-1 to TRBJ2-2; TRBD2 is a possible D gene (5 bases). Germline CDR1 reads SQVTM; CDR2 reads ANQGSEA. Trimming cost V 7 bases and J 0 bases, with 12 bases left between them. The CDR3 is 14 residues long. CDR3 amino acids: CSAMTGTNTGELFF. CDR3 sequence (DNA): TGCAGCGCCATGACCGGGACGAACACCGGGGAGCTGTTTTTT.

This clone was counted once. The V gene is TRBV27, the J gene TRBJ2-5; maybe TRBD1 (5 bases). Trimming removed 4 bases from V and 7 bases from J, with 16 bases in between. The CDR3 extends over 14 amino acids. Germline V gene lookup returns CDR1 MNHEY and CDR2 SMNVEV (reference sequence). The CDR3 region has the DNA TGTGCCAGCAGTTCGGCAGGACAAAGGGGGACCCAGTACTTC. This sequence encodes CASSSAGQRGTQYF.

In this sample, this clone turned up once. V and J are TRBV10-3 and TRBJ1-1; 7 nucleotides align to TRBD1. V lost 6 bases, J lost 2 bases, and 12 bases stayed unmatched. This CDR3 has 16 amino acids. Germline V gene lookup returns CDR1 ENHRY and CDR2 SYGVKD. The CDR3: CAIRTRDSLTNTEAFF. Written as DNA, the CDR3 is TGTGCCATCAGGACTAGGGACAGCTTAACAAACACTGAAGCTTTCTTT.

The chain links TRBV5-6 to TRBJ1-1; 9 positions match TRBD1. Germline-derived CDR1 and CDR2 are SGHDT and YYEEEE. This CDR3 region has 15 residues. The junction had 8 bases not matched to a gene; V was cut back by 2 bases and J by 6 bases. The CDR3 bases are TGTGCCAGCAGCTTAGTTCCGGGACAGGGAGCTGAAGCTTTCTTT. Residues: CASSLVPGQGAEAFF.

The genes are TRBV5-1 and TRBJ1-3, with 10 nucleotides matching TRBD1. Germline trimming cut 0 bases from V and 4 bases from J; bases unmatched to any gene: 7. The CDR3 length is 17 residues. Per the germline V gene, CDR1 is SGHRS and CDR2 is YFSETQ. The CDR3 sequence is CASSLAGTGEFGNTIYF. The CDR3, as DNA: TGCGCCAGCAGCTTGGCCGGGACAGGGGAATTCGGAAACACCATATATTTT.

The rearrangement links TRBV2 to TRBJ2-1; TRBD1 agrees at 8 bases. CDR1 is SNHLY, CDR2 FYNNEI, per germline. CDR3 length: 15 residues. J was trimmed by 2 bases and V by 7 bases; bases with no gene match: 7. For the CDR3, the DNA is TGTGCCAGCACCGGCGACAGGGGCGCCTACAATGAGCAGTTCTTC. Translation gives CASTGDRGAYNEQFF.

This clone was observed a single time. The gene calls are TRBV7-3 and TRBJ1-6; no clear D. The V gene lost 5 bases and the J gene lost 0 bases, with 17 bases spanning the gap. The CDR3 contains 18 residues. Germline V gene lookup returns CDR1 SGHTA and CDR2 FQGTGA. CDR3 sequence: CASSPHSLTSSYNSPLHF. CDR3 nucleotide sequence: TGTGCCAGCAGCCCTCATTCACTCACGAGCTCCTATAATTCACCCCTCCACTTT.

The chain combines TRBV6-6 with TRBJ1-2, with a tentative D call TRBD1 (6 bases). Germline V gene data show CDR1 as MNHNY and CDR2 as SVGAGI (reference sequence). Trimming shortened V by 8 bases and J by 3 bases, and 22 bases separated the two germline ends. The CDR3 has 16 amino acids. CDR3 nucleotide sequence: TGTGCCAGCTCCTTTGGGGGCATGCAGGAAGACTATGGCTACACCTTC. Its protein product is CASSFGGMQEDYGYTF.

The chain has TRBV3-1 (or the pseudogene TRBV3-2) and TRBJ2-7; D ambiguous. This CDR3 is built from 13 residues. Germline CDR1 is LGHDT and CDR2 is YNNKEL (reference sequence). Trimming left V 2 bases short and J 4 bases short, with 9 bases between. The CDR3 nucleotides are TGTGCCAGCAGCCAAACAACAGATTACGAGCAGTACTTC. The encoded protein is CASSQTTDYEQYF.

The rearrangement uses TRBV7-3 and TRBJ1-6; the D gene is possibly TRBD1 (6 bases). V was pared by 8 bases and J by 11 bases, with 13 bases between. The CDR3 covers 12 residues. From germline, CDR1 is SGHTA and CDR2 FQGTGA. CDR3: CASRFWGPPLHF. DNA for the CDR3: TGTGCCAGCCGATTTTGGGGGCCACCCCTCCACTTT.

The chain is built from TRBV10-3 and TRBJ1-2; possibly TRBD1 for D (5 bases). This CDR3 region has 16 residues. Trimming took 1 base from V and 8 from J, leaving 20 bases between them. CDR1 ENHRY and CDR2 SYGVKD come from the germline V gene. DNA for the CDR3: TGTGCCATCAGTGAGTTCGAGGCCAGGGAAGGTTACGGCTACACCTTC. Its translation is CAISEFEAREGYGYTF.

The chain uses TRBV3-1 (or the pseudogene TRBV3-2) and TRBJ2-1; D possibly corresponds to TRBD2 (5 bases). The V end lost 2 bases, the J end lost 9 bases, and 11 bases lay between the germline ends. Germline loops: CDR1 LGHDT, CDR2 YNNKEL (reference sequence). This CDR3 spans 13 amino acids. The CDR3 here is CASSQPGLPEQFF. CDR3 nucleotide sequence: TGTGCCAGCAGCCAACCTGGACTGCCTGAGCAGTTCTTC.

The V call is TRBV29-1, the J call TRBJ1-1, with 7 bases lining up with TRBD1. This CDR3 is 14 amino acids long. From germline, CDR1 is SQVTM and CDR2 ANQGSEA. V was pared by 5 bases and J by 4 bases, with 10 bases of the junction left unmatched. The CDR3 is CSVYRGAMFTEAFF. As DNA, the CDR3 is TGCAGCGTTTACAGGGGCGCGATGTTCACTGAAGCTTTCTTT.